These 15 T cell receptor beta chains were all obtained from the same sample, sequenced in a study of CD8 T cells in Susac syndrome. RNA in amounts of roughly 0.5 to 1 ug was reverse transcribed with random hexamers. Each CDR3 protein is one row after TCRdb ran MiXCR on the immunoSEQ multiplex PCR reads. The table has approximately 150,000 distinct CDR3 sequences, approximately 96% seen once. The sample was CD4+ T cells from PBMCs. These receptors were collected from a human donor with Susac syndrome.

The J gene is TRBJ1-1, the V gene TRBV2, with a possible D match to TRBD1 (6 bases). This CDR3 spans 13 amino acids. Trimming stripped 6 bases from V and 7 bases from J, with 15 bases between. Looked up from germline, CDR1 is SNHLY and CDR2 is FYNNEI. The CDR3, as DNA: TGTGCCAGCAGCCTGACAGGTTATTTTGAAGCTTTCTTT. Amino acid sequence: CASSLTGYFEAFF. The full variable domain, rest sourced from reference TRBV2 and TRBJ1-1, is EPEVTQTPSHQVTQMGQEVILRCVPISNHLYFYWYRQILGQKVEFLVSFYNNEISEKSEIFDDQFSVERPDGSNFTLKIRSTKLEDSAMYFCASSLTGYFEAFFGQGTRLTVV.

The V call is TRBV5-1, the J call TRBJ2-6; D is undetermined. CDR1 is SGHRS and CDR2 is YFSETQ in the germline V gene. CDR3 length equals 15 residues. Trimming shortened V by 4 bases and J by 2 bases, and 10 bases separated the two germline ends. CDR3 residues: CASSLDGPGANVLTF. In nucleotides, the CDR3 is TGCGCCAGCAGCCTCGACGGACCTGGGGCCAACGTCCTGACTTTC. Full variable domain (rest looked up from reference TRBV5-1 and TRBJ2-6): KAGVTQTPRYLIKTRGQQVTLSCSPISGHRSVSWYQQTPGQGLQFLFEYFSETQRNKGNFPGRFSGRQFSNSRSEMNVSTLELGDSALYLCASSLDGPGANVLTFGAGSRLTVL.

This rearrangement joins TRBV4-2 to TRBJ2-2; 14 nucleotides align to TRBD2. There are 18 residues in the CDR3. J lost 7 bases, V lost 0 bases, and 7 bases had no gene match. The germline V gene encodes CDR1 LGHNA and CDR2 YNFKEQ. Here the CDR3 reads CASSQEGLAGADLGELFF. The DNA of the CDR3 is TGTGCCAGCAGCCAAGAGGGACTAGCGGGAGCAGACCTCGGGGAGCTGTTTTTT.

The chain couples TRBV20-1 to TRBJ1-1; D gene uncertain. This CDR3 comprises 12 residues. Germline V gene data show CDR1 as DFQATT and CDR2 as SNEGSKA (reference sequence). This CDR3 is CRVTSVNTEAFF. The CDR3 DNA is TGCAGGGTAACTTCGGTGAACACTGAAGCTTTCTTT.

The chain combines TRBV5-4 with TRBJ2-3; D perhaps matches TRBD1 (7 bases). The CDR3 is made up of 13 amino acids. The V and J ends lost 8 bases and 1 base respectively, with 11 bases between them. Germline loops: CDR1 SGHNT, CDR2 YYREEE (reference sequence). The CDR3 DNA reads TGTGCCAGTGGAGGGGGCGGCACAGATACGCAGTATTTT. The encoded protein is CASGGGGTDTQYF.

This chain uses TRBV6-6 with TRBJ2-3; 13 positions agree with TRBD2. The CDR3 is made up of 16 amino acids. V dropped 5 bases and J dropped 2; count of bases not matched to a gene: 4. Germline V gene lookup returns CDR1 MNHNY and CDR2 SVGAGI (reference sequence). The CDR3 spells CASSRLAGGITDTQYF. Here the CDR3 DNA reads TGTGCCAGCAGTCGACTAGCGGGGGGAATCACAGATACGCAGTATTTT.

The V call is TRBV20-1, the J call TRBJ2-3; tentatively, D is TRBD1 or TRBD2 (5 bases each). The CDR3 is 15 amino acids. Between the trimmed V and J ends, which lost 0 bases and 4 bases, there was a span of 14 bases. Germline CDR1 and CDR2: DFQATT and SNEGSKA (reference sequence). The CDR3 DNA reads TGCAGTGCTAGAGACGGGGCCCGCAGGGCAGATACGCAGTATTTT. It yields the protein CSARDGARRADTQYF.

This clonotype was recorded only once. The DNA is omitted, as the CDR3 cannot be located on it reliably, and the CDR3 follows TCRdb's listing. This CDR3 reads CASSFGDGRRWRNTIYF. The rearrangement links TRBV7-9 to TRBJ1-3. From germline, CDR1 is SEHNR and CDR2 FQNEAQ (reference sequence). The CDR3 has 17 amino acids, counting both end residues.

The chain links TRBV5-1 to TRBJ1-5; 8 bases fit TRBD1. Germline V gives CDR1 SGHRS, CDR2 YFSETQ. The CDR3 is made up of 14 amino acids. V shed 4 bases, J shed 10 bases, and the junction held 10 bases outside the gene matches. CDR3 sequence: CASSPGTGDVPQHF. The CDR3 DNA reads as TGCGCCAGCAGCCCCGGGACAGGCGATGTACCCCAGCATTTT.

The chain is built from TRBV24-1 and TRBJ2-7; a weak D match, TRBD2 (6 bases). The V end lost 5 bases, the J end lost 6 bases, and 13 bases lay between the germline ends. Germline V gene sequence: CDR1 KGHDR, CDR2 SFDVKD. The CDR3 spans 13 residues. The CDR3 loop reads CATSATGTSEQYF. As DNA, the CDR3 is TGTGCCACCAGTGCCACGGGGACTTCCGAGCAGTACTTC.

The rearrangement joins TRBV28 to TRBJ2-3; no definite D call. Germline values: CDR1 MDHEN, CDR2 SYDVKM. The CDR3 is 14 amino acids. The V and J ends lost 3 bases and 0 bases respectively, with 7 bases between them. The CDR3 region has the DNA TGTGCCAGCAGTTTGCCGGCTAGCACAGATACGCAGTATTTT. It is translated as CASSLPASTDTQYF.

The chain joins TRBV12-3 or TRBV12-4 to TRBJ1-4, with TRBD1 identical over 7 bases. The CDR3 contains 15 residues. V shed 5 bases, J shed 7 bases, and the junction held 10 bases outside the gene matches. CDR3 protein: CASSGTVGPGEKLFF. In DNA, the CDR3 is TGTGCCAGCAGTGGGACAGTTGGTCCTGGTGAAAAACTGTTTTTT.

The V and J genes are TRBV4-1 and TRBJ1-4, with D tentatively TRBD1 (5 bases). Germline CDR1 is MGHRA and CDR2 is YSYEKL. The CDR3 length is 15 residues. The V end was cut by 1 base, the J end by 4 bases, with 10 bases between. The DNA for the CDR3 is TGCGCCAGCAGCCAAGCTGGGGGGATTAATGAAAAACTGTTTTTT. Translated: CASSQAGGINEKLFF.

The CDR3 protein is CSVTGTGRNEQFF. The CDR3 region has the DNA TGCAGCGTTACCGGGACAGGGCGAAATGAGCAGTTCTTC. This chain uses TRBV29-1 with TRBJ2-1, with TRBD1 matching 9 bases. CDR1 is SQVTM, CDR2 ANQGSEA, per germline. The CDR3 spans 13 residues. The V and J ends lost 5 bases and 7 bases, in that order; junction bases with no gene match: 6.

The chain's CDR3 is CASRVYEQYF. DNA for the CDR3: TGTGCCAGCAGGGTCTACGAGCAGTACTTC. This sequence joins TRBV12-3 or TRBV12-4 and TRBJ2-7, with unresolved D. The ends were cut back, 6 bases at V and 3 bases at J, with 3 bases in the middle. The length of the CDR3 is 10 residues.